The 23 T cell receptor beta chains presented below share a single source sample, sequenced in a study of blood T cell repertoires in COVID-19. Measured with immunoSEQ multiplex PCR; TCRdb has only the in-frame clones, and not every one. The sample holds 140,000 to 150,000 clones; 88% are singletons and the top ten take around 1.9%. The sample comprised peripheral blood. Receptor source: a man between 65 and 80 years old with acute or convalescent COVID-19.

CDR3 nucleotides: TGTGCCAGCAGACCAGGGGACACCGGGGAGCTGTTTTTT. It is translated as CASRPGDTGELFF. V is TRBV2 and J is TRBJ2-2; maybe TRBD1 (6 bases). V dropped 6 bases and J dropped 3 bases, with 8 bases sitting between them. The CDR3 has 13 amino acids. The germline gives CDR1 SNHLY, CDR2 FYNNEI.

The J gene is TRBJ1-1, the V gene TRBV19, with no clear D. The CDR3 length is 14 residues. Germline V gene data show CDR1 as LNHDA and CDR2 as SQIVND (reference sequence). Trimming pared 3 bases from V and 6 bases from J, leaving 14 bases between. The CDR3 protein is CASSIKVSGAEAFF. CDR3 in DNA: TGTGCCAGTAGTATTAAGGTTTCTGGAGCTGAAGCTTTCTTT.

The sample holds one count of this clone. CDR3 amino acids: CSLRSAGEHTQYF. CDR3 nucleotides: TGCAGCCTACGTTCGGCGGGGGAACATACGCAGTATTTT. V gene TRBV29-1 combines with J gene TRBJ2-3, with 7 bases aligning to TRBD2. CDR3 length: 13 amino acids. The V segment lost 8 bases and the J segment 7 bases; nucleotides outside the gene matches: 12. In germline, CDR1 is SQVTM, CDR2 ANQGSEA.

The gene calls are TRBV28 and TRBJ1-4, with 10 bases aligning to TRBD1. This CDR3 region has 18 residues. Germline assignment: CDR1 MDHEN and CDR2 SYDVKM. J was trimmed by 8 bases and V by 7 bases; bases with no gene match: 19. This CDR3 is CASTLGLGQGKGREKLFF. For the CDR3, the DNA is TGTGCCAGCACTTTGGGGTTGGGACAGGGGAAGGGCAGGGAAAAACTGTTTTTT. Full variable domain (outside the CDR3, taken from reference TRBV28 and TRBJ1-4): DVKVTQSSRYLVKRTGEKVFLECVQDMDHENMFWYRQDPGLGLRLIYFSYDVKMKEKGDIPEGYSVSREKKERFSLILESASTNQTSMYLCASTLGLGQGKGREKLFFGSGTQLSVL.

The V call is TRBV3-1 (or the pseudogene TRBV3-2), the J call TRBJ2-7, with D perhaps TRBD1 (6 bases). The CDR3 extends over 13 amino acids. Looked up from germline, CDR1 is LGHDT and CDR2 is YNNKEL (reference sequence). Trimming pared 7 bases from V and 0 bases from J, leaving 10 bases between. The CDR3 DNA reads TGTGCCAGCACCTCGGACAGCTCCTACGAGCAGTACTTC. Translating gives CASTSDSSYEQYF.

V is TRBV10-3 and J is TRBJ1-1; D ambiguous. This CDR3 has 14 residues. V lost 6 bases and J lost 1, with 12 bases in between. Germline V CDR1 and CDR2: ENHRY, SYGVKD. The CDR3 is CAIRRSGGNTEAFF. The CDR3 coding sequence is TGTGCCATCAGACGTAGCGGAGGGAACACTGAAGCTTTCTTT.

The chain uses TRBV2 and TRBJ2-4; the D gene is possibly TRBD1 (6 bases). V was pared by 8 bases and J by 9 bases, with 23 bases between. This CDR3 contains 15 residues. Germline V CDR1 and CDR2: SNHLY, FYNNEI. CDR3 loop: CASAETGSWESIQYF. The CDR3 DNA reads as TGTGCCAGCGCCGAGACAGGCTCGTGGGAAAGCATTCAGTACTTC.

This clone has just one count. The CDR3 nucleotides read TGTGCCAGCAGCCGCACTTTTAATGAGCAGTTCTTC. This gives the protein CASSRTFNEQFF. The rearrangement uses TRBV7-9 and TRBJ2-1; D is unresolved. CDR1 is SEHNR, CDR2 FQNEAQ, per germline (reference sequence). V dropped 5 bases and J dropped 7 bases, with 9 bases sitting between them. The CDR3 consists of 12 residues.

The table lists this clone with a few counts. The chain recombines TRBV3-1 (or the pseudogene TRBV3-2) with TRBJ2-7, with 9 positions matching TRBD2. The CDR3 is made up of 14 amino acids. Per the germline V gene, CDR1 is LGHDT and CDR2 is YNNKEL (reference sequence). V trimming: 1 base; J trimming: 9 bases; junction bases outside the gene matches: 7. The CDR3 bases are TGTGCCAGCAGCCAAGCCTCTAGCGGGGAGGGGCAGTACTTC. It translates to CASSQASSGEGQYF.

The V and J genes are TRBV24-1 and TRBJ2-2, with no clear D. Germline V gene sequence: CDR1 KGHDR, CDR2 SFDVKD. V was trimmed by 9 bases and J by 0 bases, leaving 7 bases between them. This CDR3 region has 13 residues. DNA for the CDR3: TGTGCCACCGAGGCACCGAACACCGGGGAGCTGTTTTTT. It yields the protein CATEAPNTGELFF.

CDR3 coding DNA: TGTGCCAGCTCACCACCGGGTGGGACAGCTTCTTATGGCTACACCTTC. Its translation: CASSPPGGTASYGYTF. This chain joins TRBV18 and TRBJ1-2; 7 bases line up with TRBD1. V shed 0 bases and J 5 bases; nucleotides not matched to a gene: 9. CDR3 size: 16 residues. CDR1 and CDR2 (germline): KGHSH, LQKENI.

The chain couples TRBV30 to TRBJ1-5, with D perhaps TRBD1 (5 bases). CDR1 and CDR2 from the germline V gene are GTSNPN and SVGIG (reference sequence). Trimming removed 2 bases from V and 4 bases from J, with 9 bases in between. The CDR3 runs 13 residues. CDR3: CAWSNRHNQPQHF. The DNA of the CDR3 is TGTGCCTGGAGTAACAGGCATAATCAGCCCCAGCATTTT.

This clone was seen a handful of times. The chain is built from TRBV15 and TRBJ2-3, with 10 bases fitting TRBD1. Trimming at V came to 2 bases and at J to 3 bases, leaving 2 bases not matched to a gene. The CDR3 runs 15 residues. CDR1 is LNHNV, CDR2 YYDKDF, per germline (reference sequence). The CDR3: CATSRWDRGTDTQYF. CDR3 DNA: TGTGCCACCAGCAGATGGGACAGGGGAACAGATACGCAGTATTTT.

This chain connects TRBV6-2 or TRBV6-3 to TRBJ1-2; a possible D gene is TRBD1 (6 bases). Trimming pared 4 bases from V and 4 bases from J, leaving 10 bases between. This CDR3 has 13 residues. Per germline, CDR1 MNHEY and CDR2 SVGEGT. The CDR3 here is CASSSDRTYGYTF. In nucleotides, the CDR3 is TGTGCCAGCAGTTCTGACAGGACCTATGGCTACACCTTC.

The chain recombines TRBV19 with TRBJ2-2; 7 bases line up with TRBD1. The CDR3 consists of 15 residues. Germline CDR1 and CDR2: LNHDA and SQIVND (reference sequence). V was clipped by 8 bases and J by 0 bases; unmatched bases: 6. CDR3 region: CASSLGTANTGELFF. The CDR3 DNA follows: TGTGCCAGTTCCCTAGGGACAGCGAACACCGGGGAGCTGTTTTTT.

This sequence joins TRBV19 and TRBJ2-1; 15 nucleotides align to TRBD2. This CDR3 comprises 18 residues. The J segment lost 3 bases and the V segment lost 5 bases, leaving 8 bases of the junction unmatched. The germline V gene encodes CDR1 LNHDA and CDR2 SQIVND (reference sequence). The CDR3 DNA sequence: TGTGCCAGTAGTCCCGGACTAGCGGGAGGGATATTCTACAATGAGCAGTTCTTC. Residues: CASSPGLAGGIFYNEQFF. Together with reference TRBV19 and TRBJ2-1, the CDR3 gives the full variable domain: DGGITQSPKYLFRKEGQNVTLSCEQNLNHDAMYWYRQDPGQGLRLIYYSQIVNDFQKGDIAEGYSVSREKKESFPLTVTSAQKNPTAFYLCASSPGLAGGIFYNEQFFGPGTRLTVL.

The rearrangement links TRBV19 to TRBJ2-4; maybe TRBD2 (5 bases). Trimming shortened V by 3 bases and J by 0 bases, and 21 bases separated the two germline ends. The CDR3 extends over 19 amino acids. Germline V gene data show CDR1 as LNHDA and CDR2 as SQIVND (reference sequence). The CDR3 reads CASSMSPRVAGLAKNIQYF. The CDR3, as DNA: TGTGCCAGTAGTATGTCTCCCCGGGTGGCAGGACTAGCCAAAAACATTCAGTACTTC.

V and J are TRBV28 and TRBJ1-2, with 8 bases matching TRBD1. Germline-derived CDR1 and CDR2 are MDHEN and SYDVKM. The CDR3 extends over 15 amino acids. The ends lost 5 bases at V and 8 bases at J; junction bases unmatched: 13. The CDR3 coding sequence is TGTGCCAGCAGTCCTCAGGACAGGGAGACTCGAGGCTACACCTTC. Translation: CASSPQDRETRGYTF.

This clone was seen only a few times. The chain combines TRBV5-4 with TRBJ1-1; 9 bases align to TRBD1. This CDR3 is built from 15 residues. The V gene's germline CDR1 is SGHNT and CDR2 YYREEE (reference sequence). Trimming cost V 3 bases and J 1 base; bases outside gene matches: 4. CDR3 DNA sequence: TGTGCCAGCAGCTCGGCGGACAGGGGGAACACTGAAGCTTTCTTT. Translating it yields CASSSADRGNTEAFF.

This chain connects TRBV5-5 to TRBJ1-5, with a tentative D call TRBD1 (5 bases). V lost 4 bases and J lost 2, with 10 bases in between. From germline, CDR1 is SGHKS and CDR2 YYEKEE (reference sequence). This CDR3 region has 14 residues. CDR3 amino acids: CASSLQGGNQPQHF. Written as DNA, the CDR3 is TGTGCCAGCAGCCTTCAGGGTGGCAATCAGCCCCAGCATTTT.

The chain is built from TRBV5-4 and TRBJ2-7, with D possibly matching TRBD2 (5 bases). From germline, CDR1 is SGHNT and CDR2 YYREEE (reference sequence). Trimming stripped 4 bases from V and 3 bases from J, with 14 bases between. The CDR3 has 14 residues. The CDR3 region is CASSQSGNDYEQYF. The CDR3 nucleotides read TGTGCCAGCAGCCAATCCGGGAACGACTACGAGCAGTACTTC.

The V gene is TRBV30, the J gene TRBJ2-5; the match to TRBD2 covers 7 bases. Germline-derived CDR1 and CDR2 are GTSNPN and SVGIG (reference sequence). CDR3 size: 15 residues. V shed 1 base, J shed 2 bases, and the junction held 7 bases outside the gene matches. This CDR3 reads CAWSGRGRGQETQYF. DNA for the CDR3: TGTGCCTGGAGTGGGCGGGGGAGAGGTCAAGAGACCCAGTACTTC.

V and J are TRBV21-1 and TRBJ1-5; the table's D call, TRBD1, has no DNA check behind it. TRBV21-1 is a documented pseudogene. The CDR3 is made up of 13 amino acids. The CDR3 DNA follows: TGTGCCAGCACCTGGCAGGCGCATCAGCCCCAGCATTTT. Its protein is CASTWQAHQPQHF.